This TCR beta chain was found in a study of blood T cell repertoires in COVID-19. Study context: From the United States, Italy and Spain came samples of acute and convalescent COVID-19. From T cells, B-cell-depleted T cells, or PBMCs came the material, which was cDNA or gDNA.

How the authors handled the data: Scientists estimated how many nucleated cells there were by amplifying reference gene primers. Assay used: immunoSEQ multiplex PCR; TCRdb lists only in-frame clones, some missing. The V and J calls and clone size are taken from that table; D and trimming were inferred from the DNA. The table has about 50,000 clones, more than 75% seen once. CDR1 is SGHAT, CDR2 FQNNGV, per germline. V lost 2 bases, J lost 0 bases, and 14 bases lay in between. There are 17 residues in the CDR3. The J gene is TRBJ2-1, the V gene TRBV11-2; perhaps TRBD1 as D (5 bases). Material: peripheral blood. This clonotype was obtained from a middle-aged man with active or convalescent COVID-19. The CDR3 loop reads CASSLIIDRYSYNEQFF. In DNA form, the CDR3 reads TGTGCCAGCAGCTTAATAATTGACAGATACTCCTACAATGAGCAGTTCTTC.